This entry features one T cell receptor (beta chain) sequence. This CDR3 region has 14 residues. Germline CDR1 and CDR2: SGHDN and FVKESK. Trimming removed 4 bases at V and 8 bases at J, with 16 bases between. The repertoire was sequenced with immunoSEQ multiplex PCR; TCRdb's copy has only in-frame clones and lacks some. The sample carries about 62,000 clones, over 75% recorded once. The record originates from a study of blood T cell repertoires in COVID-19. The specimen sequenced was peripheral blood. The source is a woman between 55 and 75 years old with COVID-19, enrolled during active disease. The chain couples TRBV14 to TRBJ2-3, with D maybe TRBD2 (6 bases). The DNA for the CDR3 is TGTGCCAGCAGCCCTACCCTAGCGCGGGGTACGCAGTATTTT. Protein product: CASSPTLARGTQYF.